Sequencing of this T cell receptor (beta chain) was carried out in a study of CD8 T cells in Susac syndrome. From blood CD8+ and CD4+ T cells, the TCR beta chain was sequenced. TEMRA cells were FACS-enriched, unlike CD8+ and CD4+ T cells, which were negatively isolated. The authors reverse transcribed about 0.45 to 1 ug RNA with random hexamers. The authors amplified TCR beta CDR3 across 54 Vbeta and 13 Jbeta using immunoSEQ multiplex PCR. MiXCR, applied by TCRdb to the immunoSEQ multiplex PCR reads, yields one record per CDR3 protein. The sample has fewer than 100,000 distinct CDR3 sequences, 91% seen once. Germline CDR1 reads MNHEY; CDR2 reads SMNVEV (reference sequence). Between the trimmed V and J ends, which lost 2 bases and 7 bases, there was a span of 20 bases. The CDR3 has 17 amino acids.

The chain employs TRBV27 and TRBJ2-2; perhaps TRBD2 as D (5 bases). The source of this sequence is a human donor with multiple sclerosis. The sequencing sample was made of CD8+ T cells from PBMCs. CDR3 bases: TGTGCCAGCAGTTTAGCGGGCTTCCCCGGGGATGGCGGGGAGCTGTTTTTT. Translation gives CASSLAGFPGDGGELFF.